This is a list of T cell receptor beta chains from one sample in a study of T cells in Graves' hyperthyroidism and ophthalmopathy. TCRdb ran MiXCR on the multiplex PCR reads and lists one entry per CDR3 protein. The sample has more than 500,000 distinct CDR3 sequences, roughly 14% seen once; the top ten hold roughly 4.5%. The sample taken for sequencing was blood. The receptors shown here come from a woman in her forties with Graves' ophthalmopathy. The CDR3 runs from the conserved cysteine through the conserved F or W. The order of the fields is D gene, V gene, J gene, clone size, CDR3 protein, CDR3 DNA. D genes are given only for firm matches. The size field is filled for only some rows; it gives once, few, many or a size class.

d_call: TRBD2; v_call: TRBV6-2/TRBV6-3; j_call: TRBJ2-7; clone_size: many; cdr3_aa: CASSYSKLAGVQIGYEQYF; cdr3_nt: TGTGCCAGCAGTTACTCGAAACTAGCGGGAGTACAAATCGGTTACGAGCAGTACTTC
d_call: TRBD2; v_call: TRBV11-3; j_call: TRBJ2-2; clone_size: many; cdr3_aa: CASSLGVAGTGELFF; cdr3_nt: TGTGCCAGCAGCTTAGGAGTAGCGGGCACCGGGGAGCTGTTTTTT
d_call: TRBD1; v_call: TRBV28; j_call: TRBJ1-5; clone_size: many; cdr3_aa: CASGRDRGNQPQHF; cdr3_nt: TGTGCCAGCGGAAGGGACAGGGGAAATCAGCCCCAGCATTTT
d_call: TRBD2; v_call: TRBV27; j_call: TRBJ2-1; clone_size: .; cdr3_aa: CASSPRTSGAFNEQFF; cdr3_nt: TGTGCCAGCAGTCCTCGGACTAGCGGGGCTTTCAATGAGCAGTTCTTC
d_call: .; v_call: TRBV16; j_call: TRBJ1-2; clone_size: many; cdr3_aa: CASSPQWPGFYGYTF; cdr3_nt: TGTGCCAGCAGCCCCCAATGGCCCGGGTTCTATGGCTACACCTTC
d_call: .; v_call: TRBV19; j_call: TRBJ1-3; clone_size: many; cdr3_aa: CASTATGDSGNTIYF; cdr3_nt: TGTGCCAGTACCGCCACAGGAGACTCTGGAAACACCATATATTTT
d_call: TRBD1; v_call: TRBV28; j_call: TRBJ1-2; clone_size: once; cdr3_aa: CASSGTASAYGYTF; cdr3_nt: TGTGCCAGCAGTGGGACAGCCTCGGCCTATGGCTACACCTTC
d_call: .; v_call: TRBV6-1; j_call: TRBJ1-3; clone_size: many; cdr3_aa: CASSSFRSGNTIYF; cdr3_nt: TGTGCCAGCAGCAGTTTCCGCTCTGGAAACACCATATATTTT
d_call: TRBD1; v_call: TRBV6-1; j_call: TRBJ1-5; clone_size: many; cdr3_aa: CASSAGGWQPQHF; cdr3_nt: TGTGCCAGCAGCGCAGGGGGCTGGCAGCCCCAGCATTTT
d_call: .; v_call: TRBV5-1; j_call: TRBJ2-5; clone_size: many; cdr3_aa: CASYSGQETQYF; cdr3_nt: TGCGCCAGCTATAGCGGCCAAGAGACCCAGTACTTC
d_call: .; v_call: TRBV18; j_call: TRBJ2-7; clone_size: few; cdr3_aa: CASSPPGNSYEQYF; cdr3_nt: TGTGCCAGCTCACCACCGGGCAATTCCTACGAGCAGTACTTC
d_call: TRBD1; v_call: TRBV6-1; j_call: TRBJ2-7; clone_size: .; cdr3_aa: CASSRFSGTGPYEQYF; cdr3_nt: TGTGCCAGCAGCCGATTTTCCGGGACAGGGCCCTACGAGCAGTACTTC
d_call: TRBD1; v_call: TRBV10-3; j_call: TRBJ2-7; clone_size: many; cdr3_aa: CAIGPGQGFYEQYF; cdr3_nt: TGTGCCATCGGCCCGGGACAGGGGTTCTACGAGCAGTACTTC
d_call: .; v_call: TRBV11-3; j_call: TRBJ2-7; clone_size: .; cdr3_aa: CASSTYGTLGTEQYF; cdr3_nt: TGTGCCAGCAGCACTTACGGGACTCTCGGGACCGAGCAGTACTTC
d_call: .; v_call: TRBV7-9; j_call: TRBJ2-5; clone_size: many; cdr3_aa: CASSADLFQETQYF; cdr3_nt: TGTGCCAGCAGCGCGGACTTATTCCAAGAGACCCAGTACTTC
d_call: .; v_call: TRBV24-1; j_call: TRBJ2-2; clone_size: few; cdr3_aa: CATSDLSGELFF; cdr3_nt: TGTGCCACCAGTGACCTCTCCGGGGAGCTGTTTTTT
d_call: .; v_call: TRBV12-3/TRBV12-4; j_call: TRBJ1-5; clone_size: .; cdr3_aa: CASRGKTGQPQHF; cdr3_nt: TGTGCCAGCAGAGGGAAGACGGGTCAGCCCCAGCATTTT
d_call: .; v_call: TRBV12-3/TRBV12-4; j_call: TRBJ2-3; clone_size: many; cdr3_aa: CASRLRTTRDTQYF; cdr3_nt: TGTGCCAGCAGGCTAAGGACCACTAGAGATACGCAGTATTTT
d_call: .; v_call: TRBV28; j_call: TRBJ2-7; clone_size: many; cdr3_aa: CASRTGTLLYEQYF; cdr3_nt: TGTGCCAGCAGGACCGGGACTCTCCTCTACGAGCAGTACTTC
d_call: .; v_call: TRBV6-2/TRBV6-3; j_call: TRBJ1-1; clone_size: many; cdr3_aa: CASSYGIENTEAFF; cdr3_nt: TGTGCCAGCAGTTACGGGATAGAGAACACTGAAGCTTTCTTT
d_call: TRBD2; v_call: TRBV20-1; j_call: TRBJ2-7; clone_size: many; cdr3_aa: CSASETGTSDYEQYF; cdr3_nt: TGCAGTGCTAGCGAAACCGGGACTAGCGACTACGAGCAGTACTTC
d_call: TRBD2; v_call: TRBV29-1; j_call: TRBJ2-5; clone_size: .; cdr3_aa: CSVAGVREETQYF; cdr3_nt: TGCAGCGTGGCGGGGGTACGGGAGGAGACCCAGTACTTC
d_call: .; v_call: TRBV5-1; j_call: TRBJ2-7; clone_size: many; cdr3_aa: CASSFRGPAYEQYF; cdr3_nt: TGCGCCAGCAGCTTTCGCGGACCCGCCTACGAGCAGTACTTC
d_call: TRBD2; v_call: TRBV27; j_call: TRBJ2-7; clone_size: few; cdr3_aa: CASRTWAASGRDEQYF; cdr3_nt: TGTGCCAGCAGGACGTGGGCTGCGAGCGGGAGGGACGAGCAGTACTTC
d_call: .; v_call: TRBV10-3; j_call: TRBJ2-5; clone_size: many; cdr3_aa: CAISGTDRETQYF; cdr3_nt: TGTGCCATCAGTGGGACTGATCGGGAGACCCAGTACTTC
d_call: TRBD2; v_call: TRBV29-1; j_call: TRBJ2-5; clone_size: many; cdr3_aa: CSVETGWTSGWVGETQYF; cdr3_nt: TGCAGCGTTGAAACGGGGTGGACTAGCGGATGGGTAGGGGAGACCCAGTACTTC
d_call: .; v_call: TRBV20-1; j_call: TRBJ1-1; clone_size: many; cdr3_aa: CSASQLGSRRAFF; cdr3_nt: TGCAGTGCTAGCCAACTCGGGTCCAGAAGGGCTTTCTTT
d_call: TRBD1; v_call: TRBV18; j_call: TRBJ1-1; clone_size: .; cdr3_aa: CASFSGQGNTEAFF; cdr3_nt: TGTGCCAGCTTTTCGGGACAGGGGAACACTGAAGCTTTCTTT
d_call: .; v_call: TRBV7-3; j_call: TRBJ1-1; clone_size: many; cdr3_aa: CASSQGPGLVEAFF; cdr3_nt: TGTGCCAGCAGTCAGGGTCCAGGGCTGGTTGAAGCTTTCTTT
d_call: .; v_call: TRBV2; j_call: TRBJ2-2; clone_size: few; cdr3_aa: CASTFSGGDTGELFF; cdr3_nt: TGTGCCAGCACCTTTTCCGGAGGAGACACCGGGGAGCTGTTTTTT
d_call: .; v_call: TRBV28; j_call: TRBJ2-5; clone_size: .; cdr3_aa: CASRPGAYQETQYF; cdr3_nt: TGTGCCAGCAGGCCCGGGGCCTACCAAGAGACCCAGTACTTC
d_call: .; v_call: TRBV12-3/TRBV12-4; j_call: TRBJ2-4; clone_size: many; cdr3_aa: CASSLGGLAKNIQYF; cdr3_nt: TGTGCCAGCAGCTTGGGAGGTCTGGCCAAAAACATTCAGTACTTC
d_call: .; v_call: TRBV7-9; j_call: TRBJ2-2; clone_size: .; cdr3_aa: CASTLPGRNTGELFF; cdr3_nt: TGTGCCAGCACTTTACCGGGACGGAACACCGGGGAGCTGTTTTTT
d_call: TRBD2; v_call: TRBV20-1; j_call: TRBJ2-7; clone_size: few; cdr3_aa: CSASRGSTHEQYF; cdr3_nt: TGCAGTGCTAGTCGCGGGAGTACCCACGAGCAGTACTTC
d_call: .; v_call: TRBV15; j_call: TRBJ1-2; clone_size: many; cdr3_aa: CATSRDAGDSGDFRGYTF; cdr3_nt: TGTGCCACCAGCAGAGACGCGGGGGACTCAGGGGACTTTCGCGGCTACACCTTC
d_call: TRBD2; v_call: TRBV20-1; j_call: TRBJ2-7; clone_size: many; cdr3_aa: CSAYAPGLLSSYEQYF; cdr3_nt: TGCAGTGCTTACGCGCCGGGACTACTAAGCTCCTACGAGCAGTACTTC
d_call: .; v_call: TRBV6-1; j_call: TRBJ2-2; clone_size: .; cdr3_aa: CASNRGVTGELFF; cdr3_nt: TGTGCCAGCAATCGAGGGGTCACCGGGGAGCTGTTTTTT
d_call: TRBD2; v_call: TRBV7-2; j_call: TRBJ2-5; clone_size: many; cdr3_aa: CASSSLAGDGETQYF; cdr3_nt: TGTGCCAGCAGCTCACTAGCGGGAGACGGTGAGACCCAGTACTTC
d_call: TRBD1; v_call: TRBV30; j_call: TRBJ1-1; clone_size: many; cdr3_aa: CACYDRANTEAFF; cdr3_nt: TGTGCCTGCTACGACAGGGCGAACACTGAAGCTTTCTTT
d_call: .; v_call: TRBV20-1; j_call: TRBJ2-5; clone_size: many; cdr3_aa: CSASSGRDQETQYF; cdr3_nt: TGCAGTGCTAGCTCAGGCAGGGACCAAGAGACCCAGTACTTC
d_call: .; v_call: TRBV18; j_call: TRBJ2-7; clone_size: .; cdr3_aa: CASSPPLGASTYEQYF; cdr3_nt: TGTGCCAGCTCACCACCGTTAGGGGCGTCAACCTACGAGCAGTACTTC
d_call: TRBD1; v_call: TRBV19; j_call: TRBJ1-5; clone_size: .; cdr3_aa: CASSIRNRGGNQPQHF; cdr3_nt: TGTGCCAGTAGTATTCGGAACAGGGGTGGGAATCAGCCCCAGCATTTT
d_call: .; v_call: TRBV6-1; j_call: TRBJ1-6; clone_size: .; cdr3_aa: CASSDQWGHNSPLHF; cdr3_nt: TGTGCCAGCAGTGACCAGTGGGGGCATAATTCACCCCTCCACTTT
d_call: .; v_call: TRBV12-3/TRBV12-4; j_call: TRBJ2-7; clone_size: .; cdr3_aa: CASSLAVGPYEQYF; cdr3_nt: TGTGCCAGCAGTTTAGCGGTCGGACCCTACGAGCAGTACTTC
d_call: TRBD2; v_call: TRBV6-4; j_call: TRBJ2-7; clone_size: many; cdr3_aa: CASSANPLAGSYEQYF; cdr3_nt: TGTGCCAGCAGTGCCAACCCTCTAGCGGGGTCCTACGAGCAGTACTTC
d_call: .; v_call: TRBV5-1; j_call: TRBJ1-2; clone_size: .; cdr3_aa: CASSLFFFRLNYGYTF; cdr3_nt: TGCGCCAGCAGCTTGTTCTTTTTTCGCCTTAACTATGGCTACACCTTC
d_call: .; v_call: TRBV15; j_call: TRBJ2-7; clone_size: many; cdr3_aa: CATSRDDVGAYERYF; cdr3_nt: TGTGCCACCAGCAGAGATGACGTGGGTGCCTACGAGCGGTACTTC
d_call: TRBD2; v_call: TRBV20-1; j_call: TRBJ2-7; clone_size: few; cdr3_aa: CSATREGRGYEQYF; cdr3_nt: TGCAGTGCTACCCGGGAGGGCCGGGGCTACGAGCAGTACTTC
d_call: .; v_call: TRBV29-1; j_call: TRBJ2-5; clone_size: few; cdr3_aa: CSVAGPGQGYQETQYF; cdr3_nt: TGCAGCGTTGCAGGCCCCGGTCAGGGGTACCAAGAGACCCAGTACTTC
d_call: TRBD1; v_call: TRBV6-1; j_call: TRBJ1-1; clone_size: many; cdr3_aa: CASRNDRGFTEAFF; cdr3_nt: TGTGCCAGCAGGAATGACAGGGGCTTCACTGAAGCTTTCTTT
d_call: .; v_call: TRBV19; j_call: TRBJ2-7; clone_size: .; cdr3_aa: CASSIVAGPEQYF; cdr3_nt: TGTGCCAGTAGTATAGTAGCAGGCCCCGAGCAGTACTTC
d_call: .; v_call: TRBV3-1; j_call: TRBJ2-3; clone_size: .; cdr3_aa: CASSQEGVGTDTQYF; cdr3_nt: TGTGCCAGCAGCCAAGAAGGAGTGGGCACAGATACGCAGTATTTT
d_call: .; v_call: TRBV11-2; j_call: TRBJ2-7; clone_size: many; cdr3_aa: CASSFTLSYEQYF; cdr3_nt: TGTGCCAGCAGCTTTACACTGTCCTACGAGCAGTACTTC
d_call: TRBD1; v_call: TRBV6-2/TRBV6-3; j_call: TRBJ2-7; clone_size: many; cdr3_aa: CASRNRQGTYEQYF; cdr3_nt: TGTGCCAGCAGGAATAGACAGGGGACCTACGAGCAGTACTTC
d_call: TRBD2; v_call: TRBV7-3; j_call: TRBJ2-7; clone_size: .; cdr3_aa: CASILGGGYEQYF; cdr3_nt: TGTGCCAGCATCCTAGGCGGGGGCTACGAGCAGTACTTC
d_call: TRBD1; v_call: TRBV4-1; j_call: TRBJ1-1; clone_size: .; cdr3_aa: CASSQGWTGGRGEAFF; cdr3_nt: TGCGCCAGCAGCCAGGGCTGGACAGGGGGCAGGGGTGAAGCTTTCTTT
d_call: TRBD1; v_call: TRBV20-1; j_call: TRBJ2-7; clone_size: .; cdr3_aa: CSVRQGLGEQYF; cdr3_nt: TGCAGTGTGAGACAGGGCCTCGGCGAGCAGTACTTC